Described below is a single TCR beta chain sequence and its context. Its antigen target is currently unknown. No qualities accompany the bases; no much larger clone lies one base away. This entry is derived from a study of T cells in tumors after PD-1 blockade (dated by TCRdb to the late 2010s). Regarding the research as a whole: Prior checkpoint blockade, systemic immunosuppressant use, and recent radiotherapy or other anti-cancer therapy within 4 weeks were grounds for patient exclusion. Patients were treated with either pembrolizumab 200 mg every 3 weeks or cemiplimab 350 mg every 2 weeks. Ongoing daily vismodegib 150 mg was also given to a subset of patients during anti-PD-1 treatment. Peripheral blood samples averaged approximately 100,000 TCR templates (range roughly 22,000-260,000) and 35,000 to 45,000 unique clonotypes. Using site-matched tumors from BCC or SCC patients sampled before and after anti-PD-1 therapy, the study carried out paired single-cell RNA and TCR sequencing. To compare clonotypes in blood and tumor, bulk TCR sequencing was done on 10 to 11 peripheral blood samples taken from a handful of patients. Clinical response was assessed using RECIST version 1.1.

Via the germline V gene, CDR1 is WSHSY and CDR2 SAAADI. V is cut by 0 bases and J by 7 bases, and the space between the germline ends is 7 bases. The CDR3 sequence holds 13 residues, the cysteine and phenylalanine included. The read is trimmed to its CDR3 DNA, 39 bases read in frame from base 1. This specimen's time point label, interpreted: after anti-PD-1 therapy. For bulk TCRbeta sequencing, genomic DNA was extracted from tumor biopsies or peripheral blood, and input amounts ranged from roughly 600 ng to 6,004 ng. All patients had histologically proven advanced or metastatic basal or squamous cell carcinoma and were poor candidates for surgical resection. The basal cell carcinoma cohort was made up of roughly 10 patients, and bulk tumor TCR sequencing was performed for 8 of these patients. Findings and caveats that apply to the study as a whole: Where the novel T cell clones came from was not identified, and possible sources could include lymphoid organs or rare unexpanded clones inside the tumor or in the tumor periphery. About 39% of TCR clonotypes from the tumor were detected in blood, and certain novel exhausted tumor clones were present in blood collected before treatment, which suggests recruitment from the periphery.

The immunoSEQ platform was used for deep TCRbeta sequencing. In the paper's pipeline: For further analysis, only productive rearrangements were exported from the immunoSEQ Analyzer. Bulk TCRbeta clonotypes were assigned T cell phenotypes by matching to single-cell RNA+TCR-seq clones sharing the same TCRbeta sequence. Clone enrichment in tumor was computed as tumor frequency divided by PBMC frequency from bulk TCR sequencing. TCRs were sorted with GLIPH into specificity groups, meaning clusters of distinct TCRs that share CDR3 motifs and likely recognize common antigens. The table comes from immuneACCESS by way of TCRdb, which keeps in-frame sequences with V and J called. Part of the clones is missing from these tables; in studies checked, under half for an unresolved V gene and the rest for unknown reasons. D and trimming were read from the DNA, whereas the V and J calls and clone size are those reported in that table. This sample gives 15,000 or so clones in total; roughly 87% of them show up just once. The ten largest clones take up 20% to 25% of the sample.

The sequence joins TRBV10-2 to TRBJ1-3; the D segment cannot be called with confidence. The origin of this receptor is a human donor with basal cell carcinoma. The sample in question was PBMCs, obtained after anti-PD-1 treatment. In nucleotide form, the sequence is TGCGCCAGCAGTGAGTCTAACCTCAACACCATATATTTT. This yields the protein CASSESNLNTIYF.